This T cell receptor (beta chain) was documented in a study of cytomegalovirus exposure and HLA in healthy donors. Looking at the study overall: There were 100 million to 120 million unique TCR beta sequences, drawn from 150 million to 200 million T cells, in an earlier analysis.

In the case of this clone: Its antigen is unidentified.

The primer mix had 60 Vbeta and 13 Jbeta primers. How the authors handled the data: In a later analysis, 8.5 million to 14 million of approximately 80 million unique beta chains occurred in at least two donors. Profiling relied on immunoSEQ multiplex PCR, and the TCRdb table lists in-frame clones only, not all of them. The D gene and trimming were derived from the DNA, and the V and J assignments and clone size from that table. Of about 150,000 clones detected, approximately 80% appear once; the ten largest clones hold around 3%. Study observations and caveats: An analysis that came later showed most CMV-associated TCR beta chains appearing HLA-restricted. A previous analysis found most TCR beta V segments productive roughly 90% or roughly 30% of the time.

Per germline, CDR1 LNHNV and CDR2 YYDKDF (reference sequence). V lost 5 bases to trimming and J lost 9 bases; unmatched junction nucleotides: 10. The CDR3 covers 14 residues. The sample consisted of PBMCs. V usage is TRBV15 and J usage is TRBJ2-1; 7 bases are a match to TRBD1. The clonotype was recovered from a woman in her fifties or sixties in good health and CMV-seropositive. DNA for the CDR3: TGTGCCACCAGCCGGTCCGGACAGGCGGGTGAGCAGTTCTTC. Its protein is CATSRSGQAGEQFF. The full variable domain, its missing parts supplied by reference TRBV15 and TRBJ2-1, is DAMVIQNPRYQVTQFGKPVTLSCSQTLNHNVMYWYQQKSSQAPKLLFHYYDKDFNNEADTPDNFQSRRPNTSFCFLDIRSPGLGDTAMYLCATSRSGQAGEQFFGPGTRLTVL.